Each of the 12 T cell receptor beta chains below was sequenced from the same sample in a study of shared clonotypes between healthy human individuals. Only in-frame clones appear in the TCRdb table, and some are missing; sequencing was by immunoSEQ multiplex PCR. The table has around 1,100,000 clones, 70% to 85% seen once. Sequenced material: memory CD4+ T cells from PBMCs. Specified subset: CD45RA-negative fraction. Every receptor here comes from a young man in good health. Some clones in this sample may be carry-over from other donors' samples.

In this sample, this clone turned up once. V is TRBV5-1 and J is TRBJ2-4, with D maybe TRBD2 (5 bases). V lost 7 bases and J lost 0, with 14 bases in between. The V gene's germline CDR1 is SGHRS and CDR2 YFSETQ. The CDR3 covers 15 residues. The CDR3 nucleotides are TGCGCCAGCGCCCAAGGCGGACTAGCCAAAAACATTCAGTACTTC. This encodes CASAQGGLAKNIQYF. Full variable domain (rest looked up from reference TRBV5-1 and TRBJ2-4): KAGVTQTPRYLIKTRGQQVTLSCSPISGHRSVSWYQQTPGQGLQFLFEYFSETQRNKGNFPGRFSGRQFSNSRSEMNVSTLELGDSALYLCASAQGGLAKNIQYFGAGTRLSVL.

The chain has TRBV25-1 and TRBJ2-3; no reliable D call. CDR1 is MGHDK and CDR2 is SYGVNS in the germline V gene. There are 13 residues in the CDR3. Deletions cut 3 bases from V and 0 bases from J, with 4 bases between. CDR3 loop: CASSDHSTDTQYF. In nucleotides, the CDR3 is TGTGCCAGCAGTGACCACAGCACAGATACGCAGTATTTT.

This clone has just one count. V and J are TRBV11-2 and TRBJ2-1, with 11 nucleotides matching TRBD2. Trimming took 5 bases from V and 3 from J; bases not matched to a gene: 15. CDR1 and CDR2 (germline): SGHAT, FQNNGV. The CDR3 runs 19 residues. The CDR3 coding sequence is TGTGCCAGCAGCCCAAAAAGGGGGTCGGGACTAGCGGTCTACAATGAGCAGTTCTTC. It translates to CASSPKRGSGLAVYNEQFF.

This sequence joins TRBV2 and TRBJ1-4; a weak D match, TRBD1 (6 bases). The CDR3 is made up of 15 amino acids. Trimming cost V 3 bases and J 2 bases, with 10 bases left between them. Germline CDR1 and CDR2: SNHLY and FYNNEI. CDR3 coding DNA: TGTGCCAGCAGTGAGGGGGGGGCCACTAATGAAAAACTGTTTTTT. It yields the protein CASSEGGATNEKLFF.

CDR3 residues: CASSGESLSSGANVLTF. Written as DNA, the CDR3 is TGTGCCAGCAGTGGGGAGAGCCTAAGCTCTGGGGCCAACGTCCTGACTTTC. The V call is TRBV6-4, the J call TRBJ2-6; D is perhaps TRBD2 (5 bases). Germline V gene sequence: CDR1 MRHNA, CDR2 SNTAGT. This CDR3 region has 17 residues. V lost 4 bases, J lost 0 bases, and 13 bases lay in between.

Of note for this clone: The sample has other DNA sequences that encode this CDR3 too. The chain carries TRBV6-6 and TRBJ2-2; 7 nucleotides align to TRBD1. V shed 8 bases and J 1 base; nucleotides not matched to a gene: 1. This CDR3 spans 13 amino acids. Germline values: CDR1 MNHNY, CDR2 SVGAGI (reference sequence). CDR3 residues: CASRTGNTGELFF. CDR3 DNA sequence: TGTGCCAGCCGGACAGGGAACACCGGGGAGCTGTTTTTT.

This clone is a singleton in its sample. The chain combines TRBV28 with TRBJ1-1; 7 bases fit TRBD1. Germline lookup yields CDR1 MDHEN and CDR2 SYDVKM. CDR3 size: 14 residues. V shed 6 bases and J 4 bases; nucleotides not matched to a gene: 8. CDR3 DNA sequence: TGTGCCAGCAGGAACCGGGGGACAGTCACTGAAGCTTTCTTT. Translated, it gives CASRNRGTVTEAFF.

V gene TRBV11-2 combines with J gene TRBJ2-1; 11 bases match TRBD2. The CDR3 sequence is 15 residues long. Germline V gene data show CDR1 as SGHAT and CDR2 as FQNNGV. With V trimmed by 6 bases and J by 4 bases, 5 bases remained unmatched. CDR3 DNA sequence: TGTGCCAGCAGGACGGGACTAGCGGAGTACAATGAGCAGTTCTTC. Amino acids: CASRTGLAEYNEQFF.

The CDR3 DNA reads as TGTGCCAGCAAGCCTCGGACAGGGAGGTTTGGCGAGCAGTACTTC. The encoded protein is CASKPRTGRFGEQYF. This chain joins TRBV2 and TRBJ2-7, with 8 nucleotides matching TRBD1. There are 15 residues in the CDR3. Germline values: CDR1 SNHLY, CDR2 FYNNEI. The J segment lost 6 bases and the V segment lost 7 bases, leaving 14 bases of the junction unmatched. The variable domain in full, with the rest retrieved from reference TRBV2 and TRBJ2-7, is EPEVTQTPSHQVTQMGQEVILRCVPISNHLYFYWYRQILGQKVEFLVSFYNNEISEKSEIFDDQFSVERPDGSNFTLKIRSTKLEDSAMYFCASKPRTGRFGEQYFGPGTRLTVT.

The V gene is TRBV5-4, the J gene TRBJ2-2, with D possibly TRBD2 on 6 matching bases. Germline V gene sequence: CDR1 SGHNT, CDR2 YYREEE (reference sequence). CDR3 size: 15 residues. V was clipped by 1 base and J by 6 bases, with 13 bases between them. Written as DNA, the CDR3 is TGTGCCAGCAGCTTGTGGGGGGTCGCGTCCGGGGAGCTGTTTTTT. Translated, it gives CASSLWGVASGELFF.

This clone was seen a single time. V and J are TRBV7-3 and TRBJ2-1; 14 bases fit TRBD2. The CDR3 spans 18 residues. Losses at the gene ends were 6 bases for V and 8 bases for J; bases not matched to a gene: 15. Germline assignment: CDR1 SGHTA and CDR2 FQGTGA. CDR3 bases: TGTGCCAGCAGGCGGGGGCCGGGACTAGCGGGAGCATCCGATGAGCAGTTCTTC. Residues: CASRRGPGLAGASDEQFF.

This clone appeared a single time. The chain couples TRBV7-8 to TRBJ1-4, with 8 bases identical to TRBD1. This CDR3 has 14 residues. The ends lost 4 bases at V and 7 bases at J; junction bases unmatched: 5. The germline V gene encodes CDR1 SGHVS and CDR2 FQNEAQ. Here the CDR3 DNA reads TGTGCCAGCAGCTCTACAGGGGGAGGTGAAAAACTGTTTTTT. Its protein product is CASSSTGGGEKLFF.